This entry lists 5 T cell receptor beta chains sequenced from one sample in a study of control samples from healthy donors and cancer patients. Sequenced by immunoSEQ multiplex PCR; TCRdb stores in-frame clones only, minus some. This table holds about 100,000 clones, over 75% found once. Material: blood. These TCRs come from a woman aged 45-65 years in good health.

In DNA form, the CDR3 reads TGTGCCATCAGTGCAGCGGGACAAACCTACGAGCAGTACTTC. Translating gives CAISAAGQTYEQYF. The chain recombines TRBV10-3 with TRBJ2-7; maybe TRBD2 (7 bases). Germline values: CDR1 ENHRY, CDR2 SYGVKD. CDR3 length: 14 residues. Deletions cut 4 bases from V and 2 bases from J, with 12 bases between.

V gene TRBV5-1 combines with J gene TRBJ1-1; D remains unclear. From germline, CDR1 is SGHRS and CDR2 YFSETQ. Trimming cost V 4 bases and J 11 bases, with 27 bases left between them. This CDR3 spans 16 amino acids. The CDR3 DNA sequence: TGCGCCAGCAGCCCCCAGCAGTATTCCCGACCCATGGAGGCTTTCTTT. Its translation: CASSPQQYSRPMEAFF.

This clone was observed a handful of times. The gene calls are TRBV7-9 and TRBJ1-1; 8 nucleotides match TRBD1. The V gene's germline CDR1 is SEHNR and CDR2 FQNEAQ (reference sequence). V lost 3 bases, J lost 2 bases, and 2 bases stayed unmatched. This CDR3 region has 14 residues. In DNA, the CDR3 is TGTGCCAGCAGCTTGCAGGGGGCAAACACTGAAGCTTTCTTT. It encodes CASSLQGANTEAFF.

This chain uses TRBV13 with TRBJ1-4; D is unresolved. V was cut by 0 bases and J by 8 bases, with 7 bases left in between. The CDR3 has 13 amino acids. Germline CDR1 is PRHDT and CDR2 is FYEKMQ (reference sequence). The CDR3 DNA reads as TGTGCCAGCAGCTTAGGCCGGGGAGAAAAACTGTTTTTT. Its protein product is CASSLGRGEKLFF.

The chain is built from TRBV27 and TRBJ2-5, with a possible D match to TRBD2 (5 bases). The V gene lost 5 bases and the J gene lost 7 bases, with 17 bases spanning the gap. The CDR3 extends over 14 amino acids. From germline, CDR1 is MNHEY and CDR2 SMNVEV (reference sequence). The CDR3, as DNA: TGTGCCAGCAGTGGGCCTAGGGCGGGCGGGACCCAGTACTTC. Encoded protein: CASSGPRAGGTQYF.